Listed below are T cell receptor beta chains from one sample, sequenced in a study of cytomegalovirus exposure and HLA in healthy donors. The protocol was immunoSEQ multiplex PCR, while the TCRdb copy is restricted to in-frame clones and leaves out a portion. This table holds approximately 190,000 clones, 75% to 90% found once. Specimen: PBMCs. The receptors come from a man aged 18 to 35 in good health and CMV-seropositive. Both conserved end residues are part of each CDR3.

CDR3aa,v_gene
CASSEGLADNEQFF,TRBV2
CASSSVLHQQYF,TRBV7-8
CASSGTGSNQPQHF,TRBV25-1
CASSLESGPSYEQYF,TRBV5-1
CASSQDVPGGSNYNEQFF,TRBV9
CASSQGGINEKLFF,TRBV7-9
CASSQDPGLAGGEQYF,TRBV4-1
CASNSIGAGGSISYEQYF,TRBV28
CASSGSGDNEQFF,TRBV25-1
CASSDYRVSEGAFF,TRBV25-1
CASSQLPFRGDYGYTF,TRBV4-2
CASVSGIEAFF,TRBV28
CAWDRQGSTIYGYTF,TRBV30
CASSMSTTIAKNIQYF,TRBV19
CASHRGTGVPEQYF,TRBV28
CASSIGTGTSGPEQYF,TRBV19
CASSQKTGSYEQYF,TRBV11-3
CASSLSGTGLITGELFF,TRBV11-2
CASSQGRTGSYQPQHF,TRBV4-3
CASIGWPGTGELFF,TRBV27
CASSQGTGGTGELFF,TRBV4-3
CAWSGGGANEKLFF,TRBV30
CASSRGESTEAFF,TRBV28
CAWSAPGRGILDTQYF,TRBV30
CATSRGRGRAEETQYF,TRBV15
CASSEDRASGNTIYF,TRBV9
CASTPSPWFPYNEQFF,TRBV19
CATSRDPAGVRETQYF,TRBV15
CAASDRGNQETQYF,TRBV27
CASSQGGPYGYTF,TRBV4-1
CASSSRLGIHKDTQYF,TRBV27
CAWSVREGMGYTF,TRBV30
CASSFGGTGVTEAFF,TRBV5-6
CASSERRAEVYEQYF,TRBV2
CATTNRTANTGELFF,TRBV5-1
CSAVDGEKNGYTF,TRBV29-1
CASRPGHNTEAFF,TRBV7-8
CAWSLRTGGETQYF,TRBV30
CASSSGLAQSYEQYF,TRBV27
CATSRDLLSSGNTIYF,TRBV15
CASSQDFASAIQETQYF,TRBV4-2
CASSKARGRGTEAFF,TRBV6-5
CASRVEEYTDTQYF,TRBV6-5
CASSEALTGELFF,TRBV2
CASTPGGAWETQYF,TRBV5-4
CAWKGDRTYEQYF,TRBV30
CASSSQGPETEAFF,TRBV28
CASTDAGTSMEHTGELFF,TRBV27